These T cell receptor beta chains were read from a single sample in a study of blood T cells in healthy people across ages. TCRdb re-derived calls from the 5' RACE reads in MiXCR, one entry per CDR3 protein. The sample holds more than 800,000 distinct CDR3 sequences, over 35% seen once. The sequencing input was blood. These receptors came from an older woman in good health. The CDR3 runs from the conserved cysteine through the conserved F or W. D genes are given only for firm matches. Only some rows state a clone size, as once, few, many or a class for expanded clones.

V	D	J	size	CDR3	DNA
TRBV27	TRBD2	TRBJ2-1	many	CASSPRLRLAGGNEQFF	TGTGCCAGCAGTCCGAGACTCCGACTAGCGGGTGGCAATGAGCAGTTCTTC
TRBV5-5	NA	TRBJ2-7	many	CASSLATTEHEQYF	TGTGCCAGCAGCTTGGCGACGACGGAGCACGAGCAGTACTTC
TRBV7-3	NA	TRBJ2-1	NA	CASSARSYNEQFF	TGTGCCAGCAGCGCCCGTTCCTACAATGAGCAGTTCTTC
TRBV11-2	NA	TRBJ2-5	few	CASSPGTLKETQYF	TGTGCCAGCAGCCCGGGGACCCTAAAAGAGACCCAGTACTTC
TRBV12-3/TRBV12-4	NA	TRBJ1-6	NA	CASRQDFQGDSPHHF	TGTGCCAGCAGACAAGACTTCCAGGGCGATTCACCCCACCACTTT
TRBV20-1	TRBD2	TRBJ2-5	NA	CSARPQYAGGRGGTQYF	TGCAGTGCTAGACCCCAATACGCGGGAGGGCGAGGCGGGACCCAGTACTTC
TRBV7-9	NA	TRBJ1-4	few	CASTTDSNEKLFF	TGTGCCAGCACCACGGATTCGAATGAAAAACTGTTTTTT
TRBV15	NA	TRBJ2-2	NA	CATSRDRSGTNTGELFF	TGTGCCACCAGCAGAGATAGGAGTGGAACGAACACCGGGGAGCTGTTTTTT
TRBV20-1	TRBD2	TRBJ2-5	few	CSARGQDGTSGTQYF	TGCAGTGCTAGAGGGCAAGATGGGACTAGTGGGACCCAGTACTTC
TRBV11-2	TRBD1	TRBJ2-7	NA	CASSYTGVQHEQYF	TGTGCCAGCAGCTATACAGGGGTGCAACACGAGCAGTACTTC
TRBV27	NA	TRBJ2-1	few	CASRDMLNEQFF	TGTGCCAGCCGGGACATGCTCAATGAGCAGTTCTTC
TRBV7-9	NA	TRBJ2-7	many	CASSSGGRYEQYF	TGTGCCAGCAGCTCCGGCGGGCGGTACGAGCAGTACTTC
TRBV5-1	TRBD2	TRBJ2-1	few	CASRQRLAGGNEQFF	TGCGCCAGCAGGCAGAGACTAGCGGGTGGCAATGAGCAGTTCTTC
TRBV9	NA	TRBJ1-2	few	CASSDPRQGNFGYTF	TGTGCCAGCTCTGACCCCCGGCAGGGAAATTTTGGCTACACCTTC
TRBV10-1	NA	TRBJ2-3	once	CASIKKRKARVGGKHRYAYF	TGCGCCAGCATAAAAAAAAGAAAAGCCCGGGTAGGCGGGAAACACAGATACGCGTATTTT
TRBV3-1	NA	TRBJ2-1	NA	CASTGWGASSYNEQFF	TGTGCCAGCACCGGGTGGGGGGCGAGCTCCTACAATGAGCAGTTCTTC
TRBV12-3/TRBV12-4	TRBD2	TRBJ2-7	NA	CASSPLAGVFYEQYF	TGTGCTAGCAGTCCCCTAGCGGGAGTCTTCTACGAGCAGTACTTC
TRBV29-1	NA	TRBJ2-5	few	CSVRRDQETQYF	TGCAGCGTGAGAAGGGATCAAGAGACCCAGTACTTC
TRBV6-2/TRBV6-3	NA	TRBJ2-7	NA	CASSYSGAGSLEQYF	TGTGCCAGCAGTTACTCGGGGGCCGGGAGTCTCGAGCAGTACTTC
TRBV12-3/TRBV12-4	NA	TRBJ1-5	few	CASSLLGAGQPQHF	TGTGCCAGCAGTTTATTGGGGGCTGGGCAGCCCCAGCATTTT
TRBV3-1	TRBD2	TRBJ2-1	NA	CASSQGLLAGDEQFF	TGTGCCAGCAGCCAAGGTCTACTAGCGGGAGATGAGCAGTTCTTC
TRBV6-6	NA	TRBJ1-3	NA	CASSYEGISGNTIYF	TGTGCCAGCAGTTACGAGGGAATCTCTGGAAACACCATATATTTT
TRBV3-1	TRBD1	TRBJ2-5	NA	CASSHGTGGAGEQYF	TGTGCCAGCAGCCACGGGACAGGGGGCGCAGGGGAGCAGTACTTC
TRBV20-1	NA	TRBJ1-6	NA	CSARGGEAYNSPLHF	TGCAGTGCTAGGGGGGGGGAAGCCTATAATTCACCCCTCCACTTT
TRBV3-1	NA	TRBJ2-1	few	CASSPSTRAHNEQFF	TGTGCCAGCAGCCCGTCAACTAGGGCCCACAATGAGCAGTTCTTC
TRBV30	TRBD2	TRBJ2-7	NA	CAWRPGRAYEQYF	TGTGCCTGGAGGCCAGGGAGGGCCTACGAGCAGTACTTC
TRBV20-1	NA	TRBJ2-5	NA	CSARSETQYF	TGCAGTGCTAGATCAGAGACCCAGTACTTC
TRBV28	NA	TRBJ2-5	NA	CASSESVETQYF	TGTGCCAGCAGTGAGTCTGTGGAGACCCAGTACTTC
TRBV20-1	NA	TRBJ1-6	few	CSARVVQGNSPLHF	TGCAGTGCTAGAGTAGTTCAGGGGAATTCACCCCTCCACTTT
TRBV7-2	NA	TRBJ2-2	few	CASSHWTYTGELFF	TGTGCCAGCAGCCACTGGACGTACACCGGGGAGCTGTTTTTT
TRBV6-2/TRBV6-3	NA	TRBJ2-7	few	CASSRLPRGGWSYEQYF	TGTGCCAGCAGCCGATTACCTCGAGGCGGGTGGTCCTACGAGCAGTACTTC
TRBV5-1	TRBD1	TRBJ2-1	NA	CASSVSGQGNNEQFF	TGCGCCAGCAGCGTATCGGGACAGGGCAACAATGAGCAGTTCTTC
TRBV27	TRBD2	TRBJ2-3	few	CASSFEWREAPNTQYF	TGTGCCAGCAGTTTTGAGTGGCGGGAGGCCCCTAATACGCAGTATTTT
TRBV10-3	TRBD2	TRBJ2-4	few	CAISGTSGRVGTKNIQYF	TGTGCCATCAGTGGGACTAGCGGGAGGGTAGGCACCAAAAACATTCAGTACTTC
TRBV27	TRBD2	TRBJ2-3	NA	CASSLTYPLTSDGTDTQYF	TGTGCCAGCAGTCTGACGTACCCCTTGACTAGCGACGGCACAGATACGCAGTATTTT
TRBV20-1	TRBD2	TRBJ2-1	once	CSARNPRAGDEQFF	TGCAGTGCTAGAAACCCCCGGGCGGGGGATGAGCAGTTCTTC
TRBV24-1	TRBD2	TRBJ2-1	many	CATSAGTSGMNEQFF	TGTGCCACCAGCGCCGGGACTAGCGGGATGAATGAGCAGTTCTTC
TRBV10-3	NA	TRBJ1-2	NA	CAITRGSNYGYTF	TGTGCCATCACCAGGGGATCGAACTATGGCTACACCTTC
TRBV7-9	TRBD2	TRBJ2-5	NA	CASSLFASGEETQYF	TGTGCCAGCAGCTTATTTGCTAGCGGAGAAGAGACCCAGTACTTC
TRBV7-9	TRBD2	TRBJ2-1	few	CASSLVSGLAVEQFF	TGTGCCAGCAGCTTGGTTTCGGGACTAGCTGTTGAGCAGTTCTTC
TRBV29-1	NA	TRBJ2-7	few	CSGGSQGYEQYF	TGCAGCGGCGGTTCCCAGGGGTACGAGCAGTACTTC
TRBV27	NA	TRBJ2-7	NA	CASSAGGLLGEQYF	TGTGCCAGCAGCGCAGGGGGGCTTTTGGGCGAGCAGTACTTC
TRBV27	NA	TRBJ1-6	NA	CASSATNYNSPLHF	TGTGCCAGCAGTGCAACGAACTATAATTCACCCCTCCACTTT
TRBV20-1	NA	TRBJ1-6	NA	CSARLGTGNSPLHF	TGCAGTGCTAGGTTAGGGACCGGGAATTCACCCCTCCACTTT
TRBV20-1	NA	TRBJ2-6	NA	CSAPLSHSGANVLTF	TGCAGTGCCCCGTTGTCCCACTCTGGGGCCAACGTCCTGACTTTC
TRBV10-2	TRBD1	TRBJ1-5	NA	CASRTDRVKGQPQHF	TGCGCCAGCAGAACAGACAGGGTGAAAGGTCAGCCCCAGCATTTT
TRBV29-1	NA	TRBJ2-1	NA	CSVVGPSYNEQFF	TGCAGCGTTGTAGGGCCCTCCTACAATGAGCAGTTCTTC
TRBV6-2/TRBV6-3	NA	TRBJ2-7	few	CASSWGEQYF	TGTGCCAGCAGCTGGGGGGAGCAGTACTTC
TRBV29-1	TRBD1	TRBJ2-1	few	CSVEDRVSYNEQFF	TGCAGCGTCGAGGACAGGGTATCGTACAATGAGCAGTTCTTC